This T cell receptor beta chain was sequenced in a study of OX40 agonist ivuxolimab in advanced cancers. Study outcomes and limitations: Partial responders at 0.1-3.0 mg/kg showed near-lowest clonal expansion. Clonal expansion by week 6 occurred in CD4+ and CD8+ blood T cells (at 0.1 to 3.0 mg/kg).

In germline, CDR1 is ENHRY, CDR2 SYGVKD. CDR3 size: 15 residues. The V and J ends lost 4 bases and 3 bases respectively, with 15 bases between them. To note about this clone: Its antigen is undetermined.

Blood sampling was done at baseline, cycle 4 day 1, and cycle 7 day 1. The protocol was immunoSEQ multiplex PCR, while the TCRdb copy is restricted to in-frame clones and leaves out a portion. The sample consists of about 68,000 clones, 90% to 95% of them appearing once. The sample consisted of CD4+ or CD8+ T cells sorted from blood, taken in a trial of the OX40 agonist ivuxolimab. The sequence was obtained from an adult with an advanced solid tumor such as melanoma, head and neck, liver or kidney cancer. The V gene is TRBV10-3, the J gene TRBJ1-1; tentatively, D is TRBD1 (5 bases). The CDR3 protein is CAISGVGRADTEAFF. CDR3 bases: TGTGCCATCAGTGGAGTAGGCAGGGCGGACACTGAAGCTTTCTTT.